This is a list of T cell receptor beta chains from one sample in a study of technical replicates of blood from several donors. Data came from immunoSEQ multiplex PCR; TCRdb stores just in-frame clones and leaves some out. The sample lists approximately 76,000 clones, 65% to 90% seen once, with about 5.1% in the top ten. Sequenced: PBMCs. Source of these receptors: a human donor in good health. Some clones in this sample may be carry-over from other donors' samples. Both conserved end residues are trimmed from each CDR3.

V	J	CDR3
TRBV6-6	TRBJ2-1	ASIRSGGAGNEQF
TRBV19	TRBJ1-2	ALRTQGARGYT
TRBV2	TRBJ2-7	ASSRDYIYEQY
TRBV4-2	TRBJ1-6	ASSQEWGFNSPLH
TRBV6-5	TRBJ2-5	ASTGQETQY
TRBV5-8	TRBJ1-1	ASSTRQGKNTEAF
TRBV29-1	TRBJ1-2	SAGDRGHGYT
TRBV7-9	TRBJ2-1	ASSSRGLKGNEQF
TRBV2	TRBJ2-6	ASRGSLLAGDSGANVLT
TRBV7-2	TRBJ2-5	ASSSTVSSGPLKTQY
TRBV18	TRBJ2-1	ASSPSGQVNNEQF
TRBV9	TRBJ1-5	ASSVGSNQPQH
TRBV30	TRBJ1-3	AWSVGANGNTIY
TRBV27	TRBJ2-7	ASSLSKGREQY
TRBV15	TRBJ1-1	ATSREMTVLNTEAF
TRBV7-2	TRBJ2-3	ASSSGHTTDTQY
TRBV15	TRBJ2-5	ATSSQGATQY
TRBV9	TRBJ2-3	ASSVGRLAGTSSTDTQY
TRBV29-1	TRBJ1-1	SVNRGQEDTEAF
TRBV9	TRBJ2-2	ASSVAASGATGELF
TRBV5-1	TRBJ2-7	ASSWTSATSYEQY
TRBV7-2	TRBJ2-1	ASSWDPSGVSL